This T cell receptor (beta chain) derives from a study of a mutant IDH1 vaccine in newly diagnosed glioma. Generated by immunoSEQ multiplex PCR, the TCRdb table keeps only in-frame clones and is missing some. The profile shows 39,000 or so clones, approximately 80% of them singletons. About this clone itself: Its specificity is unknown.

Time point in this sample: week 5, during vaccination. Topical imiquimod accompanied each vaccine dose, which consisted of 300 ug of mutant IDH1 20-mer peptide. The length of the CDR3 is 13 residues. Deletions cut 4 bases from V and 2 bases from J, with 9 bases between. Germline V gene lookup returns CDR1 SGHRS and CDR2 YFSETQ. The sample consisted of PBMCs, taken from a glioma patient whose treatment included an IDH1 peptide vaccine. This clonotype was obtained from a man in his forties or fifties with glioma. V is TRBV5-1 and J is TRBJ1-2; D remains unclear. CDR3 in amino acids: CASSTSMNYGYTF. As DNA, the CDR3 is TGCGCCAGCAGCACTTCAATGAACTATGGCTACACCTTC.